This TCR beta chain emerged from a study of T cells of healthy individuals. TCRdb analysed the 5' RACE reads with MiXCR anew, one entry per CDR3 protein. The repertoire holds about 100,000 distinct CDR3 sequences, 17% seen once, with roughly 6.2% in the top ten. Looked up from germline, CDR1 is PRHDT and CDR2 is FYEKMQ (reference sequence). V was clipped by 5 bases and J by 6 bases; unmatched bases: 11. The CDR3 has 17 amino acids. The genes are TRBV13 and TRBJ2-1; 12 bases map to TRBD2. The TCR originated in a human donor in good health. This CDR3 is CASSRPSLAGGVNEQFF. In DNA, the CDR3 is TGTGCCAGCAGCCGACCCTCCCTAGCGGGAGGGGTCAATGAGCAGTTCTTC.